The 6 T cell receptor beta chains below were found in one sample sequenced in a study of T cells in Graves' hyperthyroidism and ophthalmopathy. The CDR3 regions of TCR beta were amplified from RNA transcripts. The HTBI primer set was used in a first-round RT-PCR of the TCR CDR3. TCRdb reprocessed the multiplex PCR reads via MiXCR and lists one record per CDR3 protein. This repertoire shows approximately 420,000 distinct CDR3 sequences, around 13% found once; its top ten account for approximately 5.8%. Material for sequencing was blood. The receptor source for this set is a woman between 18 and 30 years old with Graves' hyperthyroidism.

This clonotype has more than one count but fewer than ten. V usage is TRBV11-2 and J usage is TRBJ2-7, with 9 bases aligning to TRBD1. The CDR3 covers 14 residues. Germline V gene lookup returns CDR1 SGHAT and CDR2 FQNNGV. Trimming at V came to 5 bases and at J to 4 bases, leaving 6 bases not matched to a gene. The CDR3 sequence is CASSQGQGWYEQYF. CDR3 DNA sequence: TGTGCCAGCAGCCAGGGACAGGGATGGTACGAGCAGTACTTC.

The gene calls are TRBV12-3 or TRBV12-4 and TRBJ2-1; 9 bases are shared with TRBD1. Trimming at V came to 1 base and at J to 3 bases, leaving 7 bases not matched to a gene. The CDR3 is made up of 17 amino acids. In DNA, the CDR3 is TGTGCCAGCAGTTTAGAAGCCGGGACAGGGCGCTACAATGAGCAGTTCTTC. This codes for CASSLEAGTGRYNEQFF.

This clonotype was seen many times. The genes are TRBV20-1 and TRBJ2-1; a weak D match, TRBD2 (5 bases). V lost 1 base and J lost 6, with 13 bases in between. Germline-derived CDR1 and CDR2 are DFQATT and SNEGSKA (reference sequence). The CDR3 covers 14 residues. The CDR3 DNA is TGCAGTGCTAGAGTTACTAGATTGGTCAATGAGCAGTTCTTC. Its translation is CSARVTRLVNEQFF.

This chain uses TRBV25-1 with TRBJ2-1, with 11 nucleotides matching TRBD2. The CDR3 is 18 residues long. Per germline, CDR1 MGHDK and CDR2 SYGVNS. Unmatched junction bases numbered 14, after V lost 7 bases and J lost 3 bases. The CDR3 here is CASTAKKSGLAVYNEQFF. The CDR3 nucleotides are TGTGCCAGCACCGCTAAAAAATCGGGACTAGCGGTCTACAATGAGCAGTTCTTC.

This clonotype was seen only a few times. This chain connects TRBV5-6 to TRBJ2-1, with no clear D. There are 15 residues in the CDR3. Trimming stripped 2 bases from V and 2 bases from J, with 11 bases between. The germline CDR1 and CDR2 sequences are SGHDT and YYEEEE. CDR3 DNA sequence: TGTGCCAGCAGCTTAGACTTACGCGCCTACAATGAGCAGTTCTTC. This translates into CASSLDLRAYNEQFF.

The gene calls are TRBV27 and TRBJ2-5; 7 bases align to TRBD2. Germline trimming cut 3 bases from V and 5 bases from J; bases unmatched to any gene: 3. The CDR3 consists of 13 residues. Germline V CDR1 and CDR2: MNHEY, SMNVEV (reference sequence). CDR3 DNA sequence: TGTGCCAGCAGTTTCAGCGGGAAGGAGACCCAGTACTTC. Protein: CASSFSGKETQYF.